This TCR beta chain stems from a study of T cells in Graves' hyperthyroidism and ophthalmopathy. What was amplified from RNA transcripts were TCR beta CDR3 regions. TCR CDR3 underwent first-round RT-PCR with the HTBI primer set. TCRdb recomputed calls from the multiplex PCR reads with MiXCR, one row per CDR3 protein. The profile shows about 640,000 distinct CDR3 sequences, roughly 15% of them singletons. Trimming removed 6 bases from V and 3 bases from J, with 12 bases in between. The germline V gene encodes CDR1 MNHNS and CDR2 SASEGT. The CDR3 is 13 residues long. This clonotype was seen many times. Sequenced material: blood. The rearrangement links TRBV6-1 to TRBJ2-7; no firm D call. The receptor comes from a woman aged 45-59 years with Graves' ophthalmopathy. The CDR3 here is CASSDLGNYEQYF. The CDR3 DNA reads as TGTGCCAGCAGCGACCTTGGGAACTACGAGCAGTACTTC.